The sequence of this T cell receptor beta chain was determined in a study of blood T cell repertoires in COVID-19. Study in general: Acute and convalescent COVID-19 specimens originated in the United States, Italy and Spain. PBMCs, B-cell-depleted T cells, or T cells were the source of the cDNA or gDNA that made up the material.

The junction had 1 base not matched to a gene; V was cut back by 1 base and J by 2 bases. The CDR3 totals 16 residues. Germline-derived CDR1 and CDR2 are LNHDA and SQIVND (reference sequence). As handled by the study authors: Nucleated cell number was recorded as an estimate derived from reference gene primer amplification. TCRdb's table, derived via immunoSEQ multiplex PCR, lists solely in-frame clones and lacks some. Clone size and V and J calls were adopted from that table, with D and trimming inferred from the DNA. Among roughly 140,000 clones, around three quarters were seen once, and the ten largest hold 4% to 4.5%. For this clone: Other nucleotide sequences from this sample produce the same CDR3.

Source material: peripheral blood. The clonotype originates from a man aged 55-75 years with acute or convalescent COVID-19. The rearrangement joins TRBV19 to TRBJ2-5; 13 bases are shared with TRBD2. CDR3 in amino acids: CASSIGLAGGQETQYF. The CDR3 bases are TGTGCCAGTAGTATAGGACTAGCGGGGGGACAAGAGACCCAGTACTTC.